The clone carrying this T cell receptor (beta chain) was found many times. From the 5' RACE reads, TCRdb called clonotypes with MiXCR, one entry per CDR3 protein. This table has roughly 710,000 distinct CDR3 sequences, 5.5% to 6.5% appearing once. The data derive from a study of identical twins. The sequence came from a man aged 18 to 30 in good health. The sample was naive T cells sorted from blood.

In nucleotides, the CDR3 is TGTGCCAGCAGTTTAACTGGACTAGCGGGCAGGGATACGCAGTATTTT. Protein: CASSLTGLAGRDTQYF. This chain connects TRBV6-5 to TRBJ2-3; 11 bases align to TRBD2. The CDR3 is made up of 16 amino acids. Losses at the gene ends were 4 bases for V and 6 bases for J; bases not matched to a gene: 9. CDR1 is MNHEY and CDR2 is SVGAGI in the germline V gene.